The 13 T cell receptor beta chains given below trace back to one sample, sequenced in a study of cytomegalovirus exposure and HLA in healthy donors. Use of 60 Vbeta and 13 Jbeta primers characterized the PCR. Here immunoSEQ multiplex PCR was the method, and the copy in TCRdb shows in-frame clones only, minus some. The data contain over 110,000 clones, around 73% of them singletons. Material: PBMCs. The receptor set was obtained from a woman in her thirties or forties in good health and CMV-seronegative.

The gene calls are TRBV15 and TRBJ2-2; 7 bases fit TRBD1. The V and J ends lost 4 bases and 0 bases, in that order; junction bases with no gene match: 2. The V gene's germline CDR1 is LNHNV and CDR2 YYDKDF (reference sequence). CDR3 size: 15 residues. The CDR3 reads CATSKDRPNTGELFF. CDR3 DNA sequence: TGTGCCACCAGCAAGGACAGGCCGAACACCGGGGAGCTGTTTTTT.

The V call is TRBV7-3, the J call TRBJ2-2; 10 bases map to TRBD2. Germline CDR1 SGHTA, CDR2 FQGTGA. V dropped 2 bases and J dropped 7; count of bases not matched to a gene: 10. This CDR3 is 17 amino acids long. DNA for the CDR3: TGTGCCAGCAGCTTACGGAGCGGGGGGGGCCGAGGCGGGGAGCTGTTTTTT. It codes for CASSLRSGGGRGGELFF.

V and J are TRBV21-1 and TRBJ2-2; no DNA check was done on the table's D call, TRBD1. TRBV21-1 is recorded as a pseudogene. This CDR3 region has 14 residues. CDR3 DNA: TGTGCCAGCAGCCAGGGGGAGAACACCGGGGAGCTGTTTTTT. Translating it yields CASSQGENTGELFF.

This clone was picked up one time. This chain uses TRBV27 with TRBJ2-1; TRBD2 matches at 11 bases. Germline CDR1 and CDR2: MNHEY and SMNVEV (reference sequence). The CDR3 is 15 amino acids. The V gene end was trimmed by 6 bases and the J gene end by 4 bases; junction bases not matched to a gene: 5. The CDR3 sequence: CASSPGTSGYNEQFF. Written as DNA, the CDR3 is TGTGCCAGCAGCCCCGGGACTAGCGGTTACAATGAGCAGTTCTTC.

This chain links TRBV2 with TRBJ2-2; 7 nucleotides agree with TRBD1. Trimming cost V 4 bases and J 1 base; bases outside gene matches: 3. The germline gives CDR1 SNHLY, CDR2 FYNNEI. The CDR3 extends over 15 amino acids. CDR3 residues: CASSAGQLNTGELFF. DNA of the CDR3: TGTGCCAGCAGTGCGGGACAGTTGAACACCGGGGAGCTGTTTTTT. The variable domain in full, with the rest retrieved from reference TRBV2 and TRBJ2-2, is EPEVTQTPSHQVTQMGQEVILRCVPISNHLYFYWYRQILGQKVEFLVSFYNNEISEKSEIFDDQFSVERPDGSNFTLKIRSTKLEDSAMYFCASSAGQLNTGELFFGEGSRLTVL.

The V call is TRBV28, the J call TRBJ2-3; a weak D match, TRBD1 (6 bases). The CDR3 spans 17 residues. Trimming stripped 4 bases from V and 2 bases from J, with 19 bases between. Per the germline V gene, CDR1 is MDHEN and CDR2 is SYDVKM. This CDR3 is CASSYLAAGVNTDTQYF. Here the CDR3 DNA reads TGTGCCAGCAGTTACCTGGCGGCAGGGGTTAACACAGATACGCAGTATTTT.

The rearrangement joins TRBV6-1 to TRBJ1-2; D not resolved. The CDR3 extends over 10 amino acids. CDR1 MNHNS and CDR2 SASEGT come from the germline V gene. V was shortened by 7 bases and J by 8 bases, with 8 bases between the two germline ends. The CDR3 loop reads CASMSVGYTF. CDR3 bases: TGTGCCAGCATGAGCGTGGGCTACACCTTC.

This clone was recorded once. At one end the junction does not follow the germline gene, possibly because of a read error. The identical CDR3 is also encoded by other nucleotide sequences in the sample. The chain has TRBV5-1 and TRBJ1-1; a weak D match, TRBD1 (5 bases). Per germline, CDR1 SGHRS and CDR2 YFSETQ. The length of the CDR3 is 13 residues. CDR3 sequence (DNA): TGCGCCAGCCGCTCTGGACAAAACACTGAAGCTTTTTTT. It specifies CASRSGQNTEAFF. Supplemented by reference TRBV5-1 and TRBJ1-1, the full variable domain reads KAGVTQTPRYLIKTRGQQVTLSCSPISGHRSVSWYQQTPGQGLQFLFEYFSETQRNKGNFPGRFSGRQFSNSRSEMNVSTLELGDSALYLCASRSGQNTEAFFGQGTRLTVV.

The chain couples TRBV7-8 to TRBJ1-2; D gene unclear. The ends were cut back, 2 bases at V and 3 bases at J, with 25 bases in the middle. There are 19 residues in the CDR3. The germline V gene has CDR1 SGHVS and CDR2 FQNEAQ. The CDR3 DNA follows: TGTGCCAGCAGCTTATGGGTTCTGTCCGGCAGGTGGCGTGACTATGGCTACACCTTC. Its protein product is CASSLWVLSGRWRDYGYTF.

The chain links TRBV11-2 to TRBJ2-2; maybe TRBD1 (6 bases). V was cut by 4 bases and J by 7 bases, with 13 bases left in between. The CDR3 is made up of 14 amino acids. Germline V gives CDR1 SGHAT, CDR2 FQNNGV. The CDR3, as DNA: TGTGCCAGCAGCTCAATAGGGGGATTCGGGGAGCTGTTTTTT. This encodes CASSSIGGFGELFF.

The rearrangement joins TRBV19 to TRBJ1-5; D may be TRBD1 (6 bases). The germline V and J ends were trimmed by 3 bases and 3 bases, with 18 bases remaining between them. The CDR3 consists of 17 residues. In germline, CDR1 is LNHDA, CDR2 SQIVND (reference sequence). The CDR3 here is CASSMGYTGSINQPQHF. The CDR3 nucleotides are TGTGCCAGTAGTATGGGTTATACAGGGAGCATCAATCAGCCCCAGCATTTT.

This clone has more than one count but fewer than ten. The gene calls are TRBV10-3 and TRBJ1-1, with D possibly TRBD1 on 5 matching bases. This CDR3 comprises 16 residues. V was clipped by 3 bases and J by 0 bases, with 14 bases between them. Germline-derived CDR1 and CDR2 are ENHRY and SYGVKD. The CDR3 DNA sequence: TGTGCCATCAGTGATTCCCCTGCAGGGATGAACACTGAAGCTTTCTTT. It codes for CAISDSPAGMNTEAFF.

This chain links TRBV7-9 with TRBJ1-3, with D possibly being TRBD1 (6 bases). CDR3 length: 13 residues. V was cut by 5 bases and J by 2 bases, with 7 bases left in between. Germline-derived CDR1 and CDR2 are SEHNR and FQNEAQ (reference sequence). CDR3 nucleotide sequence: TGTGCCAGCAGCGGGACAACTGGAAACACCATATATTTT. Residues: CASSGTTGNTIYF.